The 20 T cell receptor beta chains listed next were all sequenced from one sample in a study of blood T cell repertoires in COVID-19. Assay: immunoSEQ multiplex PCR; the TCRdb copy retains only in-frame clones and omits some. The sample consists of some 150,000 clones, 65% to 90% of them appearing once. The sequencing sample was made of peripheral blood. The source of these receptors is a woman between 45 and 60 years old with acute or convalescent COVID-19.

The chain employs TRBV7-7 and TRBJ2-6; TRBD2 aligns across 7 bases. The CDR3 is made up of 15 amino acids. V lost 5 bases and J lost 1; bases outside the gene matches: 2. The germline CDR1 and CDR2 sequences are SSHAT and FNYEAQ (reference sequence). The CDR3 region is CASSPGGSGANVLTF. The CDR3 DNA sequence: TGTGCCAGCAGCCCGGGGGGATCTGGGGCCAACGTCCTGACTTTC.

Here the CDR3 DNA reads TGTGCCAGCAGTTACCCTGTAATAAACGAGGGCTACACCTTC. Amino acids: CASSYPVINEGYTF. The gene calls are TRBV6-2 or TRBV6-3 and TRBJ1-2; D not certain. V shed 2 bases and J shed 8 bases, with 15 bases lying between them. Per the germline V gene, CDR1 is MNHEY and CDR2 is SVGEGT. This CDR3 contains 14 residues.

The J gene is TRBJ2-2, the V gene TRBV27, with 9 bases aligning to TRBD1. Germline V CDR1 and CDR2: MNHEY, SMNVEV (reference sequence). The CDR3 sequence is 19 residues long. Germline trimming cut 4 bases from V and 6 bases from J; bases unmatched to any gene: 18. The CDR3 DNA is TGTGCCAGCAGTTGGAACGTAGGAGCCGGGACAGGGAGGCCCGGGGAGCTGTTTTTT. Translating it yields CASSWNVGAGTGRPGELFF.

V gene TRBV2 combines with J gene TRBJ2-6; D gene ambiguous. With 6 bases removed from V and 0 bases from J, the gap between germline ends came to 6 bases. The CDR3 contains 14 residues. CDR1 is SNHLY and CDR2 is FYNNEI in the germline V gene. The CDR3 here is CASRAGSGANVLTF. CDR3 nucleotide sequence: TGTGCCAGCAGGGCAGGCTCTGGGGCCAACGTCCTGACTTTC.

The chain has TRBV7-6 and TRBJ1-1; TRBD1 matches at 8 bases. Germline V gives CDR1 SGHVS, CDR2 FNYEAQ. The CDR3 contains 15 residues. The J segment lost 4 bases and the V segment lost 6 bases, leaving 10 bases of the junction unmatched. As DNA, the CDR3 is TGTGCCAGCAGTTTACACTATGGGACAGGCACTGAAGCTTTCTTT. It yields the protein CASSLHYGTGTEAFF.

This rearrangement joins TRBV7-2 to TRBJ2-2, with a weak D call TRBD1 (6 bases). CDR3 length: 17 amino acids. Per germline, CDR1 SGHTA and CDR2 FQGNSA. V was pared by 0 bases and J by 0 bases, with 11 bases between. CDR3 loop: CASSLAPPGANTGELFF. The CDR3 DNA reads as TGTGCCAGCAGCTTAGCCCCCCCAGGGGCGAACACCGGGGAGCTGTTTTTT.

V usage is TRBV28 and J usage is TRBJ2-7; TRBD1 aligns across 7 bases. Per the germline V gene, CDR1 is MDHEN and CDR2 is SYDVKM. The junction had 10 bases not matched to a gene; V was cut back by 4 bases and J by 1 base. This CDR3 contains 16 residues. The CDR3 here is CASSWSQQGVSYEQYF. CDR3 coding DNA: TGTGCCAGCAGTTGGTCCCAGCAGGGGGTTTCCTACGAGCAGTACTTC. Combining the CDR3 with reference TRBV28 and TRBJ2-7 gives the whole variable domain DVKVTQSSRYLVKRTGEKVFLECVQDMDHENMFWYRQDPGLGLRLIYFSYDVKMKEKGDIPEGYSVSREKKERFSLILESASTNQTSMYLCASSWSQQGVSYEQYFGPGTRLTVT.

The CDR3 DNA reads as TGTGCCAGTAGTACCCTGGGACCCGGGACAGGGAGCTCCTACGAGCAGTACTTC. Translating gives CASSTLGPGTGSSYEQYF. The chain uses TRBV19 and TRBJ2-7; 9 bases map to TRBD1. The CDR3 runs 18 residues. V trimming: 4 bases; J trimming: 0 bases; junction bases outside the gene matches: 13. Looked up from germline, CDR1 is LNHDA and CDR2 is SQIVND (reference sequence).

This sequence joins TRBV12-3 or TRBV12-4 and TRBJ1-2; 7 bases map to TRBD1. CDR3 length: 13 amino acids. The V and J ends lost 6 bases and 8 bases, in that order; junction bases with no gene match: 9. CDR3 amino acids: CASSPTGVRGYTF. Written as DNA, the CDR3 is TGTGCCAGCAGCCCAACAGGGGTGCGGGGCTACACCTTC.

This clone was counted between two and nine times. V gene TRBV6-5 combines with J gene TRBJ2-2; TRBD2 agrees at 8 bases. The junction had 9 bases not matched to a gene; V was cut back by 8 bases and J by 4 bases. Germline CDR1 MNHEY, CDR2 SVGAGI. This CDR3 has 15 amino acids. The CDR3 is CASGFGLAGTGELFF. CDR3 DNA: TGTGCCAGCGGTTTTGGGCTAGCGGGCACCGGGGAGCTGTTTTTT.

V and J are TRBV5-1 and TRBJ1-1; 11 bases map to TRBD1. V lost 5 bases and J lost 0; bases outside the gene matches: 6. The CDR3 loop spans 16 amino acids. Germline loops: CDR1 SGHRS, CDR2 YFSETQ. The CDR3 coding sequence is TGCGCCAGCAGACCCGGGACAGGGGGGATGAACACTGAAGCTTTCTTT. Protein product: CASRPGTGGMNTEAFF.

This clone was seen only a few times. The V call is TRBV11-2, the J call TRBJ1-2; weak D call: TRBD1 (5 bases). Germline V gene data show CDR1 as SGHAT and CDR2 as FQNNGV. The CDR3 sequence is 14 residues long. Trimming pared 0 bases from V and 3 bases from J, leaving 8 bases between. CDR3 amino acids: CASSLDRDYYGYTF. The DNA of the CDR3 is TGTGCCAGCAGCTTAGACAGGGACTACTATGGCTACACCTTC.

This sequence joins TRBV28 and TRBJ1-6, with TRBD1 matching 7 bases. The germline V gene has CDR1 MDHEN and CDR2 SYDVKM. Trimming at V came to 10 bases and at J to 7 bases, leaving 7 bases not matched to a gene. The CDR3 sequence is 13 residues long. In DNA form, the CDR3 reads TGTGCCACCAAGGGGACAGTAAATTCACCCCTCCACTTT. Its translation: CATKGTVNSPLHF. The full variable domain, rest sourced from reference TRBV28 and TRBJ1-6, is DVKVTQSSRYLVKRTGEKVFLECVQDMDHENMFWYRQDPGLGLRLIYFSYDVKMKEKGDIPEGYSVSREKKERFSLILESASTNQTSMYLCATKGTVNSPLHFGNGTRLTVT.

The J gene is TRBJ1-4, the V gene TRBV30, with a tentative D call TRBD1 (5 bases). The CDR3 loop spans 13 amino acids. Trimming left V 5 bases short and J 8 bases short, with 15 bases between. Germline loops: CDR1 GTSNPN, CDR2 SVGIG (reference sequence). This CDR3 reads CAWEPGRGEKLFF. DNA for the CDR3: TGTGCCTGGGAGCCGGGGAGGGGAGAAAAACTGTTTTTT.

This clone was detected a few times. The V and J genes are TRBV28 and TRBJ1-3, with a possible D match to TRBD1 (5 bases). The germline V gene encodes CDR1 MDHEN and CDR2 SYDVKM. Trimming stripped 2 bases from V and 4 bases from J, with 15 bases between. The CDR3 loop spans 16 amino acids. This chain's CDR3 is CASSLDRQLAGNTIYF. In DNA form, the CDR3 reads TGTGCCAGCAGTTTAGATCGACAGTTGGCAGGAAACACCATATATTTT.

The chain joins TRBV9 to TRBJ2-5, with TRBD1 identical over 7 bases. Germline loops: CDR1 SGDLS, CDR2 YYNGEE. V lost 1 base and J lost 4; bases outside the gene matches: 7. There are 15 residues in the CDR3. The CDR3 region is CASSVNGDSRETQYF. The CDR3 DNA is TGTGCCAGCAGCGTAAATGGGGACAGTCGAGAGACCCAGTACTTC.

V is TRBV11-1 and J is TRBJ2-5; D is ambiguous. The CDR3 is 11 amino acids. Germline loops: CDR1 SGHAT, CDR2 FQDESV (reference sequence). The V and J ends lost 5 bases and 3 bases respectively, with 4 bases between them. The CDR3 spells CASSIEETQYF. The CDR3 DNA follows: TGTGCCAGCAGCATCGAAGAGACCCAGTACTTC.

This chain uses TRBV20-1 with TRBJ2-1, with D perhaps matching TRBD2 (6 bases). The CDR3 extends over 15 amino acids. V lost 3 bases and J lost 0, with 12 bases in between. Germline assignment: CDR1 DFQATT and CDR2 SNEGSKA (reference sequence). The CDR3 coding sequence is TGCAGTGCTAGTGGTCGGGGGAGCTCCTACAATGAGCAGTTCTTC. This codes for CSASGRGSSYNEQFF.

V gene TRBV28 combines with J gene TRBJ2-7, with 8 bases identical to TRBD1. V was clipped by 3 bases and J by 4 bases; unmatched bases: 11. CDR1 and CDR2 from the germline V gene are MDHEN and SYDVKM. The CDR3 is 16 amino acids. CDR3 sequence (DNA): TGTGCCAGCAGTTTTCCTCTAACAGGGGGATTTTACGAGCAGTACTTC. This codes for CASSFPLTGGFYEQYF.

V is TRBV30 and J is TRBJ1-2; 9 bases line up with TRBD1. Germline-derived CDR1 and CDR2 are GTSNPN and SVGIG (reference sequence). The CDR3 has 14 amino acids. Germline trimming cut 2 bases from V and 4 bases from J; bases unmatched to any gene: 5. Here the CDR3 reads CAWSPGQGSYGYTF. The CDR3 region has the DNA TGTGCCTGGAGTCCGGGACAGGGTAGCTATGGCTACACCTTC.